There are many counts of the clone carrying this T cell receptor (beta chain). These data come from a study of CD8 T cells in ankylosing spondylitis. Germline CDR1 reads SGHDT; CDR2 reads YYEEEE. The CDR3 runs to 15 residues. V trimming: 5 bases; J trimming: 10 bases; junction bases outside the gene matches: 10. TCRdb recomputed calls from the 5' RACE reads with MiXCR, one row per CDR3 protein. The sample has 220,000 or so distinct CDR3 sequences; about 11% are singletons. The rearrangement links TRBV5-6 to TRBJ1-4, with TRBD1 matching 11 bases. This TCR was recovered from a male donor with ankylosing spondylitis or in good health (not recorded which). Sequencing was done on a sample of blood, either unsorted or a sorted T cell fraction (not recorded which). In DNA form, the CDR3 reads TGTGCCAGCAGTTCGCGGACAGGGGGCAAGGGAAAACTGTTTTTT. The encoded protein is CASSSRTGGKGKLFF.